The clone carrying this TCR beta chain occurred a few times. Its antigen is not identified. The data derive from a study of T-cell reconstitution after alpha-beta-depleted transplantation in children. Study observations and caveats: High day-60 TCRbeta diversity in some patients came from surviving recipient T cells and thymic progenitors. Several hundred graft clones that had expanded were reportedly the source of alpha-beta T cells about two months after transplant.

Preparation of the TCRbeta library used unique molecular identifiers. Via MiXCR, TCRdb re-called the PCR reads, giving one row per CDR3 protein. The repertoire holds a few hundred thousand distinct CDR3 sequences, roughly a quarter seen once, with about 4.8% in the top ten. The V end was cut by 1 base, the J end by 0 bases, with 13 bases between. Germline V gene sequence: CDR1 SGHVS, CDR2 FNYEAQ. The CDR3 covers 16 residues. The source of this sequence is a female patient aged 2-9 years who had a stem cell transplant for congenital amegakaryocytic thrombocytopenia, so the T cells may come from the graft donor. The rearrangement links TRBV7-6 to TRBJ2-7, with D possibly matching TRBD1 (6 bases). Sequenced material: PBMCs, mostly from graft donor cells, taken 360 days after TCRalphabeta/CD19-depleted stem cell transplant. The CDR3 here is CASSLEYSDSSYEQYF. CDR3 nucleotide sequence: TGTGCCAGCAGCTTAGAGTATTCGGACAGCTCCTACGAGCAGTACTTC.